This TCR beta chain was sequenced for a study of T-cell reconstitution after alpha-beta-depleted transplantation in children. Study outcomes and limitations: T-cell numbers and diversity one year post-transplant derived largely from freshly generated T cells. Expanded clones from the graft, numbering several hundred, reportedly supplied alpha-beta T cells about two months after transplant. Surviving recipient cells, namely T cells and thymic progenitors, were the source of high day-60 TCRbeta diversity in some patients.

With regard to this clonotype: Antigen specificity is unknown. A much larger clone lies a single base off, so this may be a read error.

The TCRbeta library was prepared with unique molecular identifiers. TCRdb ran MiXCR on the PCR reads and lists one entry per CDR3 protein. Here the sample spans around 31,000 distinct CDR3 sequences, roughly 6.7% being singletons. The CDR3 has 14 amino acids. Germline CDR1 and CDR2: SGDLS and YYNGEE. The genes are TRBV9 and TRBJ2-7, with 7 bases lining up with TRBD1. This clonotype originated in a child less than two years old who had a stem cell transplant for acute myeloid leukemia, so the T cells may come from the graft donor. The material was peripheral blood, obtained 60 days after TCRalphabeta/CD19-depleted stem cell transplant. This CDR3 is CASSGGQRTYEQCF. CDR3 DNA sequence: TGTGCCAGCAGCGGGGGACAGAGAACCTACGAGCAGTGCTTC.